This TCR beta chain was documented in a study of human T cells and chemical hapten exposure. The wider study: Mainly, slight library volume differences in the pool made TCR yields vary.

The CDR3 is 16 amino acids. Trimming at V came to 6 bases and at J to 0 bases, leaving 8 bases not matched to a gene. The germline gives CDR1 SGHNT, CDR2 YYREEE (reference sequence). Individual cDNA molecules (in the library) carried attached unique molecular identifiers. TCRdb reanalysed the RACE reads using MiXCR and keeps one entry per CDR3 protein. The table has about 57,000 distinct CDR3 sequences, about a tenth seen once. Time point given: patch test 1, 2 weeks after DPC sensitization. Treatment noted: therapeutic diphenylcyclopropenone sensitization with weekly scalp DPC. This clonotype was observed at least ten times.

The chain joins TRBV5-4 to TRBJ2-3, with TRBD2 identical over 9 bases. The TCR originated in a woman in her thirties or forties with alopecia areata. Some clones in this sample may be carry-over from other donors' samples. The sample consisted of whole blood, taken in connection with sensitization to the hapten diphenylcyclopropenone (DPC). The CDR3 nucleotides are TGTGCCAGCACCTTAGCGGGGGCCCATAGCACAGATACGCAGTATTTT. It specifies CASTLAGAHSTDTQYF.